Sequencing of this TCR beta chain was carried out in a study of cytomegalovirus exposure and HLA in healthy donors. Looking at the study overall: It was reported in a later analysis that the 120 or so validation repertoires used the same platform as the approximately 650 first-cohort repertoires.

The CDR3 is made up of 11 amino acids. CDR1 and CDR2 (germline): SQVTM, ANQGSEA. V was clipped by 7 bases and J by 9 bases, with 14 bases between them. Study conclusions and caveats: Reports described diagnosis of cytomegalovirus status by the classifier as highly specific and sensitive. Some public TCRs appeared in many individuals, while most sequences were rare. Confirmation in vitro established that a few CMV-associated chains were specific for CMV antigens.

Data came from immunoSEQ multiplex PCR; TCRdb stores just in-frame clones and leaves some out. The sample lists some 240,000 clones, less than 90% seen once, with around 5.5% in the top ten. Points on this clone: Its target is unknown.

Sequenced: PBMCs. This TCR came from a woman aged 18-29 years in good health and CMV-seronegative. V and J are TRBV29-1 and TRBJ2-3; TRBD2 is a possible D gene (5 bases). The chain's CDR3 is CSAEGRPTQYF. The DNA of the CDR3 is TGCAGCGCCGAGGGCAGGCCGACGCAGTATTTT.